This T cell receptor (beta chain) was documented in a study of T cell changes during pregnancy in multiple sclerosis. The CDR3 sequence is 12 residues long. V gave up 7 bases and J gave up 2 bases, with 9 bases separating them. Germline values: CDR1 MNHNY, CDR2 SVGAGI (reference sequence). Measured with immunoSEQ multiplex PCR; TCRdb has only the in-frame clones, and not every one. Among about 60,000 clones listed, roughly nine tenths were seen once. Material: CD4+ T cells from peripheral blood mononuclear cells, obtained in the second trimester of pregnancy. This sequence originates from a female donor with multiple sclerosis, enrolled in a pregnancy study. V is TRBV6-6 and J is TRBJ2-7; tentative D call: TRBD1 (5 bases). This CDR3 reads CASTDSPYEQYF. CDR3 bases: TGTGCCAGCACAGACAGTCCCTACGAGCAGTACTTC.